At least ten counts were recorded for the clone carrying this T cell receptor (beta chain). The source of the sample is a study of regulatory T cells in long-lasting Graves disease. Arm-PCR of CDR3 regions and iRepertoire HTBI primers were the basis on which TCR beta libraries were built. TCRdb itself ran the multiplex PCR reads through MiXCR, one entry per CDR3 protein. The data hold some 420,000 distinct CDR3 sequences, with under 25% observed a single time. CDR1 and CDR2 (germline): SQVTM, ANQGSEA. The length of the CDR3 is 13 residues. J lost 3 bases, V lost 3 bases, and 5 bases had no gene match. Regarding time point: persistent/refractory GD, antithyroid drugs over 5 years with positive TRAb. From PBMCs, RNA was extracted and then used to make the TCR library.

The sequence was obtained from a female donor with Graves disease. J is TRBJ2-7 and V is TRBV29-1, with 7 bases fitting TRBD2. The specimen was peripheral blood mononuclear cells (PBMCs), collected when the disease was refractory, from a patient treated with antithyroid drugs. The CDR3 loop reads CSVDGGGVYEQYF. CDR3 nucleotide sequence: TGCAGCGTTGATGGGGGGGGGGTCTACGAGCAGTACTTC.